The 7 T cell receptor beta chains below come from one sample, sequenced in a study of T cell clonality in common variable immunodeficiency. The study, taken as a whole, reports: Reportedly, TCR beta sequences from common variable immunodeficiency showed fewer deletions and N-nucleotide insertions.

The antigens these receptors bind are not known. Profiled with immunoSEQ multiplex PCR; TCRdb holds only in-frame clones, not every one. Singletons are absent from the sample, which has approximately 28,000 clones. Sequencing was carried out using peripheral blood mononuclear cells. These receptors all stem from a human donor with common variable immunodeficiency.

This clone appeared many times. The read ends 3 residues shy of where the CDR3 ends; the end is completed using the germline J gene. The chain carries TRBV19 and TRBJ1-6, with 7 bases identical to TRBD1. V lost 3 bases, J lost 5 bases, and 4 bases stayed unmatched. The CDR3 loop spans 15 amino acids. Germline lookup yields CDR1 LNHDA and CDR2 SQIVND (reference sequence). The CDR3 protein is CASSISGTDNSPLHF. The DNA read from the CDR3 is TGTGCCAGTAGTATCTCGGGGACAGATAATTCACCC.

This clone was detected ten times or more. The sequenced fragment ends 3 residues before the CDR3 boundary, so the rest is inferred from the germline J gene. The V and J genes are TRBV7-8 and TRBJ2-5; TRBD1 aligns across 8 bases. J was trimmed by 4 bases and V by 1 base; bases with no gene match: 8. The CDR3 is made up of 16 amino acids. Germline-derived CDR1 and CDR2 are SGHVS and FQNEAQ. The CDR3 spells CASSLGDRLTGETQYF. The CDR3 bases that were read are TGTGCCAGCAGCTTAGGGGACAGGTTGACGGGAGAGACC.

In its sample, this clone was seen many times. The read finishes 3 residues shy of the CDR3 end, and the germline J gene is used to complete it. The chain links TRBV18 to TRBJ2-7; the D gene is possibly TRBD1 (5 bases). V was pared by 4 bases and J by 2 bases, with 12 bases between. This CDR3 region has 14 residues. The germline CDR1 and CDR2 sequences are KGHSH and LQKENI. The CDR3 spells CASSLTDTPYEQYF. The part of the CDR3 DNA that was read is TGTGCCAGCTCACTTACGGACACCCCCTACGAG. Full variable domain (remainder filled in from reference TRBV18 and TRBJ2-7): NAGVMQNPRHLVRRRGQEARLRCSPMKGHSHVYWYRQLPEEGLKFMVYLQKENIIDESGMPKERFSAEFPKEGPSILRIQQVVRGDSAAYFCASSLTDTPYEQYFGPGTRLTVT.

This clone is classed as medium-sized. The read ends 3 residues shy of where the CDR3 ends; the end is completed using the germline J gene. The J gene is TRBJ2-1, the V gene TRBV18, with D perhaps matching TRBD1 (6 bases). Germline-derived CDR1 and CDR2 are KGHSH and LQKENI. V shed 3 bases and J shed 3 bases, with 9 bases lying between them. This CDR3 is built from 14 residues. The CDR3 reads CASSPQGIYNEQFF. The DNA read from the CDR3 is TGTGCCAGCTCACCCCAGGGGATCTACAATGAG.

This clone was counted ten times or more. The read stops 3 residues short of the end of the CDR3; the missing end is completed from the germline J gene. The chain couples TRBV19 to TRBJ2-3; 9 bases are shared with TRBD2. V lost 1 base and J lost 5; bases outside the gene matches: 7. The germline V gene has CDR1 LNHDA and CDR2 SQIVND (reference sequence). This CDR3 is 16 amino acids long. The sequenced part of the CDR3 DNA is TGTGCCAGTAGTATAGGCGGCGGGAGGGCCGAAGATACG. Its protein product is CASSIGGGRAEDT. The entire CDR3 protein reads CASSIGGGRAEDTQYF.

This clone rates as large. With the read ending 3 residues before the CDR3 end, the germline J gene is used to fill in that end. The chain is built from TRBV13 and TRBJ1-2, with D unclear. This CDR3 has 12 residues. Trimming took off 0 bases at V and 7 bases at J, with 6 bases between the two ends. Germline CDR1 reads PRHDT; CDR2 reads FYEKMQ (reference sequence). This chain's CDR3 is CASSLGLVGYTF. The DNA read from the CDR3 is TGTGCCAGCAGCTTAGGTCTTGTTGGC. Full variable domain (remainder filled in from reference TRBV13 and TRBJ1-2): AAGVIQSPRHLIKEKRETATLKCYPIPRHDTVYWYQQGPGQDPQFLISFYEKMQSDKGSIPDRFSAQQFSDYHSELNMSSLELGDSALYFCASSLGLVGYTFGSGTRLTVV.

This clone was detected many times. The read gets to within 3 residues of the CDR3 end, and the germline J gene fills in the rest. The chain links TRBV20-1 to TRBJ2-7; TRBD2 aligns across 13 bases. With 6 bases clipped from V and 2 bases from J, the junction kept 10 bases outside the gene matches. The CDR3 has 16 amino acids. CDR1 and CDR2 from the germline V gene are DFQATT and SNEGSKA (reference sequence). The DNA read from the CDR3 is TGCAGTGCGGATAGGACTAGCGGGAGAGGTACCTACGAG. This encodes CSADRTSGRGTYE. The complete CDR3 protein is CSADRTSGRGTYEQYF.